Following are 14 T cell receptor beta chains from one sample sequenced in a study of T-cell memory formation after mild COVID-19. TCRdb reprocessed the 5' RACE reads via MiXCR and lists one record per CDR3 protein. Among more than 110,000 distinct CDR3 sequences listed, 11% to 15% were seen once. The sequenced sample consisted of PBMCs or a T cell subset sorted from them (not recorded which). All receptors derive from an adult woman who had mild COVID-19 (a few samples of this study predate the infection). Cell type and time point are not known.

This CDR3 is CASSQARGGAYGYTF. CDR3 nucleotides: TGCGCCAGCAGCCAAGCAAGAGGGGGCGCATATGGCTACACCTTC. V gene TRBV4-1 combines with J gene TRBJ1-2, with 7 bases fitting TRBD1. With 1 base clipped from V and 5 bases from J, the junction kept 7 bases outside the gene matches. The germline CDR1 and CDR2 sequences are MGHRA and YSYEKL. The length of the CDR3 is 15 residues.

As DNA, the CDR3 is TGCGCCAGCAGTAAAAGTGACAGACCCCAAGGAGCTTTCTTT. Encoded protein: CASSKSDRPQGAFF. This chain joins TRBV10-2 and TRBJ1-1; maybe TRBD1 (5 bases). Germline loops: CDR1 WSHSY, CDR2 SAAADI. V was pared by 5 bases and J by 10 bases, with 20 bases between. The CDR3 runs to 14 residues.

This clonotype was observed a handful of times. This CDR3 is CSVDAGTYNEQFF. The DNA for the CDR3 is TGCAGCGTTGATGCCGGGACCTACAATGAGCAGTTCTTC. This chain uses TRBV29-1 with TRBJ2-1; D may be TRBD2 (5 bases). CDR1 and CDR2 (germline): SQVTM, ANQGSEA. The V end lost 3 bases, the J end lost 2 bases, and 8 bases lay between the germline ends. This CDR3 region has 13 residues.

The chain links TRBV12-3 or TRBV12-4 to TRBJ1-1, with D possibly matching TRBD1 (5 bases). The CDR3 runs 14 residues. The ends were cut back, 6 bases at V and 0 bases at J, with 11 bases in the middle. The CDR3 DNA follows: TGTGCCAGCAGCGAGACAGACATGAACACTGAAGCTTTCTTT. Its protein product is CASSETDMNTEAFF.

The rearrangement uses TRBV7-2 and TRBJ2-5; TRBD2 is a possible D gene (5 bases). Germline V gene lookup returns CDR1 SGHTA and CDR2 FQGNSA. Trimming pared 5 bases from V and 5 bases from J, leaving 12 bases between. The length of the CDR3 is 13 residues. The CDR3 DNA reads as TGTGCCAGCAGCCCCGGACTTGGCGAGACCCAGTACTTC. This gives the protein CASSPGLGETQYF.

This clonotype was seen at least ten times. V usage is TRBV5-1 and J usage is TRBJ2-7; 7 bases map to TRBD1. Per germline, CDR1 SGHRS and CDR2 YFSETQ. The J segment lost 5 bases and the V segment lost 0 bases, leaving 5 bases of the junction unmatched. CDR3 length equals 14 residues. CDR3 in amino acids: CASSLGQGLDEQYF. In nucleotides, the CDR3 is TGCGCCAGCAGCTTGGGACAGGGTCTAGACGAGCAGTACTTC.

This clonotype was seen more than once but under ten times. This chain links TRBV7-3 with TRBJ1-1; D is possibly TRBD1 (6 bases). The CDR3 sequence is 14 residues long. CDR1 and CDR2 from the germline V gene are SGHTA and FQGTGA. The V end lost 6 bases, the J end lost 5 bases, and 16 bases lay between the germline ends. Here the CDR3 reads CASSPTGSLTEAFF. In nucleotides, the CDR3 is TGTGCCAGCAGTCCTACAGGGTCCCTAACTGAAGCTTTCTTT.

This chain links TRBV9 with TRBJ2-7, with D hard to call. The germline CDR1 and CDR2 sequences are SGDLS and YYNGEE. Trimming took off 0 bases at V and 3 bases at J, with 10 bases between the two ends. This CDR3 region has 14 residues. CDR3 region: CASSVGNNFYEQYF. CDR3 coding DNA: TGTGCCAGCAGCGTAGGTAACAATTTCTACGAGCAGTACTTC.

This clonotype was seen repeatedly, ten times or more. V is TRBV9 and J is TRBJ1-1; 7 bases are a match to TRBD1. Germline trimming cut 0 bases from V and 0 bases from J; bases unmatched to any gene: 11. The CDR3 sequence is 18 residues long. Germline assignment: CDR1 SGDLS and CDR2 YYNGEE. CDR3 nucleotide sequence: TGTGCCAGCAGCGTAGGGATCCGGGGGCAGGGGGTGAACACTGAAGCTTTCTTT. Protein product: CASSVGIRGQGVNTEAFF.

There are a few counts of this clonotype. The V and J genes are TRBV6-4 and TRBJ2-1, with D unresolved. The CDR3 is made up of 14 amino acids. The germline gives CDR1 MRHNA, CDR2 SNTAGT. Deletions cut 2 bases from V and 6 bases from J, with 11 bases between. The CDR3 here is CASSDTKGSNEQFF. DNA for the CDR3: TGTGCCAGCAGTGACACCAAAGGGTCCAATGAGCAGTTCTTC.

Turning to this clonotype: One base away lies a much larger clone, so this may be a sequencing read error. This chain joins TRBV10-3 and TRBJ2-7, with TRBD1 as a possible D gene (6 bases). Per the germline V gene, CDR1 is ENHRY and CDR2 is SYGVKD. The V end was cut by 7 bases, the J end by 9 bases, with 16 bases between. CDR3 length equals 12 residues. CDR3 loop: CAIMRERGGQYF. DNA for the CDR3: TGTGCCATCATGAGGGAGCGAGGGGGGCAGTACTTC.

This clonotype was detected only a few times. The V gene is TRBV24-1, the J gene TRBJ2-3, with 14 nucleotides matching TRBD2. This CDR3 spans 17 amino acids. Trimming cost V 2 bases and J 2 bases; bases outside gene matches: 2. Germline loops: CDR1 KGHDR, CDR2 SFDVKD. CDR3 in DNA: TGTGCCACCAGTGATTGGACTAGCGGGGGGCCCACAGATACGCAGTATTTT. Translating it yields CATSDWTSGGPTDTQYF.

This clonotype has a count of ten or more. The chain uses TRBV4-1 and TRBJ1-1; D might be TRBD1 (5 bases). There are 14 residues in the CDR3. Trimming shortened V by 2 bases and J by 3 bases, and 10 bases separated the two germline ends. The germline gives CDR1 MGHRA, CDR2 YSYEKL. The CDR3 DNA reads TGCGCCAGCAGCCAATATTCGGGGGACACTGAAGCTTTCTTT. Translated: CASSQYSGDTEAFF.

CDR3 sequence (DNA): TGCGCCAGCAGCTTGGGACAGGCCCAGTACTTC. It specifies CASSLGQAQYF. This rearrangement joins TRBV5-1 to TRBJ2-7; D possibly corresponds to TRBD1 (6 bases). Per germline, CDR1 SGHRS and CDR2 YFSETQ. V lost 0 bases and J 10 bases, leaving 8 bases between the germline ends. The CDR3 is made up of 11 amino acids.